This T cell receptor beta chain was captured by sequencing in a study of blood T cell repertoires in COVID-19 (dated by TCRdb to about 2020). In terms of the full investigation: Samples from collaborators originated in the United States, Italy and Spain and spanned both the acute and convalescent phases of COVID-19. HLA class I and class II types, where available, came from metadata supplied by the sample provider rather than from assay-based typing. The repertoires were released in a freely available public database meant as a resource for research on the immune response to SARS-CoV-2. Deeply sampled blood TCRbeta repertoires from subjects exposed to, actively infected with, or recovered from COVID-19 were included in the dataset. A de-identified subject ID, COVID-19 status, age in years and sex were almost always included in the sample metadata. Samples were obtained from the ongoing ImmuneRACE study (first 160 participants) and from over 1,000 subjects provided by 6 global collaborators. The prospective study material was composed of cDNA or gDNA derived from T cells, B-cell-depleted T cells, or PBMCs. The paper's findings and limits, for the study overall: How much clinical and demographic metadata was included differed by source and by participant, and the metadata was provided uncurated.

Another Seattle source contributed samples from volunteer blood donors who had recovered from COVID-19. Each collaborating institution followed its own protocols to collect whole blood in K2EDTA tubes. For TCRbeta analysis, collaborators shipped samples as frozen whole blood, isolated PBMCs, or DNA extracted from either of those sample types. Taken from the germline V gene (reference sequence), the CDR1 and CDR2 loops are MNHNY and SVGAGI. Trimming at the junction amounts to 0 bases on V and 7 bases on J, and the germline ends lie 4 bases apart. Measured from the cysteine to the phenylalanine, the CDR3 is 11 residues long. The kept DNA is CDR3 alone, 33 bases in frame from the first base. Remarks on this clone: Its binding antigen is unknown. The input lacks base qualities; no much larger clone sits a single base away.

TCRbeta CDR3 regions were amplified from genomic DNA using the immunoSEQ Assay, a bias-controlled multiplex PCR. The original pipeline was this. Nucleated cell counts per sample were estimated from amplification of reference gene primers within the assay. To quantify the absolute abundance of each unique TCRbeta CDR3 rearrangement, sequence reads were collapsed and filtered. For each sample, productive Simpson clonality was calculated as the square root of Simpson's diversity index across productive rearrangements. Drawn from immuneACCESS, this table holds only the in-frame rearrangements with V and J called that TCRdb kept. Clones are partly lost; checked studies trace under half to an unresolved V gene and leave the rest unexplained. The DNA gave D and trimming, while V, J and clone size come from that table. The sample records more than 120,000 clones, 85% to 90% of which are singletons. Together, the top ten hold 37% of the sample.

In this chain, TRBV6-6 is recombined with TRBJ2-7, with the D gene uncertain. This TCR was sampled from a man aged 45-60 years who had recovered from COVID-19. The sequencing sample was made of peripheral blood. The nucleotides are TGTGCCAGCAGTTACTCTGAGGAGCAGTACTTC. This gives the protein CASSYSEEQYF.